What follows are 27 T cell receptor beta chains derived from one specimen sequenced in a study of patients and donors after allogeneic stem cell transplantation. TCRdb independently ran MiXCR on the RT-PCR reads; one entry per CDR3 protein. Altogether around 150,000 distinct CDR3 sequences are present, about 30% being singletons, with the ten largest covering 2.5% to 3.5%. The source material was blood, either unsorted or a sorted T cell fraction (not recorded which). All receptors come from a human donor who was either an allogeneic HSCT recipient or a stem cell or donor lymphocyte infusion donor (not recorded which). It is not recorded whose cells these are; they may come from a transplant donor.

The chain has TRBV5-1 and TRBJ2-6; D call uncertain. CDR1 and CDR2 from the germline V gene are SGHRS and YFSETQ. V gave up 0 bases and J gave up 0 bases, with 16 bases separating them. The CDR3 spans 19 residues. The CDR3 reads CASSLVTHTTYSGANVLTF. As DNA, the CDR3 is TGCGCCAGCAGCTTGGTGACACATACAACCTACTCTGGGGCCAACGTCCTGACTTTC.

The gene calls are TRBV4-3 and TRBJ2-3; D call uncertain. The CDR3 loop spans 14 amino acids. Trimming pared 2 bases from V and 2 bases from J, leaving 8 bases between. CDR1 LGHNA and CDR2 YSLEER come from the germline V gene. The CDR3: CASSQTPATDTQYF. DNA for the CDR3: TGCGCCAGCAGCCAAACCCCCGCCACAGATACGCAGTATTTT.

The chain recombines TRBV7-2 with TRBJ2-4; no reliable D call. The V and J ends lost 3 bases and 6 bases respectively, with 12 bases between them. Germline lookup yields CDR1 SGHTA and CDR2 FQGNSA. The CDR3 is 14 residues long. The CDR3 reads CASSFGGSGNIQYF. CDR3 nucleotides: TGTGCCAGCAGCTTTGGTGGGTCCGGAAACATTCAGTACTTC.

In this sample, this clonotype turned up many times. The genes are TRBV20-1 and TRBJ2-7; 7 bases are a match to TRBD1. Germline V gene data show CDR1 as DFQATT and CDR2 as SNEGSKA (reference sequence). V lost 3 bases and J lost 3; bases outside the gene matches: 5. The CDR3 contains 13 residues. The CDR3 region is CSARDRSGYEQYF. The DNA of the CDR3 is TGCAGTGCTAGGGACAGGAGTGGCTACGAGCAGTACTTC.

The rearrangement uses TRBV10-3 and TRBJ2-7; D may be TRBD1 (5 bases). Germline V gives CDR1 ENHRY, CDR2 SYGVKD. The CDR3 has 16 residues. Trimming removed 8 bases at V and 4 bases at J, with 24 bases between. CDR3 residues: CAIAAGNGAATYEQYF. In DNA, the CDR3 is TGTGCCATCGCAGCAGGGAATGGAGCCGCGACTTACGAGCAGTACTTC.

This clonotype was observed a handful of times. The genes are TRBV10-3 and TRBJ1-1; D is undetermined. The CDR3 runs to 13 residues. V was cut by 5 bases and J by 3 bases, with 10 bases left in between. Germline loops: CDR1 ENHRY, CDR2 SYGVKD. CDR3 region: CAISLREDTEAFF. Here the CDR3 DNA reads TGTGCCATCAGTTTGCGCGAGGACACTGAAGCTTTCTTT.

This clonotype was counted a few times. The V call is TRBV6-5, the J call TRBJ2-7; D not resolved. The CDR3 runs 14 residues. Trimming shortened V by 0 bases and J by 4 bases, and 10 bases separated the two germline ends. Germline-derived CDR1 and CDR2 are MNHEY and SVGAGI. Written as DNA, the CDR3 is TGTGCCAGCAGTTACTCGAGTTTGGATTACGAGCAGTACTTC. Its protein product is CASSYSSLDYEQYF.

This clonotype was observed a few times. This chain connects TRBV7-8 to TRBJ2-5; D remains ambiguous. Germline assignment: CDR1 SGHVS and CDR2 FQNEAQ. The V end was cut by 7 bases, the J end by 3 bases, with 15 bases between. CDR3 size: 14 residues. The CDR3 here is CASTRGTAKETQYF. The DNA for the CDR3 is TGTGCCAGCACCCGCGGTACAGCTAAAGAGACCCAGTACTTC.

The J gene is TRBJ2-7, the V gene TRBV24-1; 11 nucleotides match TRBD1. The germline V gene has CDR1 KGHDR and CDR2 SFDVKD. V dropped 4 bases and J dropped 2; count of bases not matched to a gene: 3. CDR3 length: 15 residues. Here the CDR3 reads CATSDGTGGTYEQYF. The CDR3, as DNA: TGTGCCACCAGTGACGGGACAGGGGGAACCTACGAGCAGTACTTC.

This chain connects TRBV20-1 to TRBJ2-7, with unresolved D. The V gene's germline CDR1 is DFQATT and CDR2 SNEGSKA (reference sequence). The CDR3 extends over 12 amino acids. Here the CDR3 reads CSPQRYSYEQYF. CDR3 bases: TGCAGCCCGCAGCGCTACTCCTACGAGCAGTACTTC.

This clonotype was counted only a few times. V and J are TRBV12-3 or TRBV12-4 and TRBJ1-3; D ambiguous. The CDR3 is made up of 15 amino acids. V dropped 5 bases and J dropped 3 bases, with 14 bases sitting between them. The CDR3 is CASSLWLGGGNTIYF. The CDR3 nucleotides are TGTGCCAGCAGTCTCTGGCTGGGTGGTGGAAACACCATATATTTT.

The V gene is TRBV29-1, the J gene TRBJ1-5; the D gene is possibly TRBD1 (5 bases). Germline CDR1 and CDR2: SQVTM and ANQGSEA. This CDR3 is 11 amino acids long. Trimming cost V 6 bases and J 7 bases, with 10 bases left between them. The CDR3 DNA reads TGCAGCGTGGGGGTTAAGCAGCCCCAGCATTTT. This sequence encodes CSVGVKQPQHF. Using reference TRBV29-1 and TRBJ1-5 for the parts outside the CDR3, the full variable domain is SAVISQKPSRDICQRGTSLTIQCQVDSQVTMMFWYRQQPGQSLTLIATANQGSEATYESGFVIDKFPISRPNLTFSTLTVSNMSPEDSSIYLCSVGVKQPQHFGDGTRLSIL.

This clonotype was counted between two and nine times. The chain is built from TRBV10-3 and TRBJ2-7; no clear D. Deletions cut 5 bases from V and 7 bases from J, with 9 bases between. In germline, CDR1 is ENHRY, CDR2 SYGVKD. The CDR3 totals 11 residues. CDR3 coding DNA: TGTGCCATCAGTCCGACCCTAGAGCAGTACTTC. Protein sequence: CAISPTLEQYF.

The chain has TRBV29-1 and TRBJ2-3; unclear D gene. The CDR3 sequence is 13 residues long. The ends were cut back, 2 bases at V and 2 bases at J, with 8 bases in the middle. Germline loops: CDR1 SQVTM, CDR2 ANQGSEA. CDR3 DNA: TGCAGCGTTGAACGACTGAACACAGATACGCAGTATTTT. Protein: CSVERLNTDTQYF.

This sequence joins TRBV9 and TRBJ2-7; D ambiguous. CDR1 and CDR2 (germline): SGDLS, YYNGEE. The V end was cut by 4 bases, the J end by 3 bases, with 14 bases between. The CDR3 runs to 14 residues. The CDR3 loop reads CASSPDKNNYEQYF. The CDR3 DNA is TGTGCCAGCAGCCCAGACAAGAATAACTACGAGCAGTACTTC.

This chain connects TRBV28 to TRBJ2-7; possible D gene TRBD2, 6 bases. The germline CDR1 and CDR2 sequences are MDHEN and SYDVKM. Trimming left V 5 bases short and J 6 bases short, with 17 bases between. The length of the CDR3 is 14 residues. CDR3 in DNA: TGTGCCAGCAGTCCTCCGGAAATGGGGGGCGAGCAGTACTTC. It encodes CASSPPEMGGEQYF.

The CDR3: CASRGLGEITEAFF. The CDR3 nucleotides read TGCGCCAGCAGGGGTCTCGGGGAGATCACTGAAGCTTTCTTT. The genes are TRBV5-1 and TRBJ1-1, with unresolved D. Germline lookup yields CDR1 SGHRS and CDR2 YFSETQ. This CDR3 has 14 amino acids. V lost 5 bases, J lost 4 bases, and 15 bases lay in between.

This sequence joins TRBV18 and TRBJ1-2; D is ambiguous. Between the trimmed V and J ends, which lost 2 bases and 3 bases, there was a span of 10 bases. Germline CDR1 KGHSH, CDR2 LQKENI. The CDR3 consists of 14 residues. This chain's CDR3 is CASSPTASYYGYTF. CDR3 coding DNA: TGTGCCAGCTCACCAACGGCGTCGTACTATGGCTACACCTTC.

The chain couples TRBV7-2 to TRBJ2-6; D perhaps matches TRBD1 (5 bases). The CDR3 is 17 amino acids. V lost 5 bases and J lost 0, with 14 bases in between. Germline loops: CDR1 SGHTA, CDR2 FQGNSA. The CDR3: CASSARAGPSGANVLTF. The CDR3 coding sequence is TGTGCCAGCAGCGCCCGGGCAGGGCCCTCTGGGGCCAACGTCCTGACTTTC. The entire variable domain, with the rest obtained from reference TRBV7-2 and TRBJ2-6, is as follows: GAGVSQSPSNKVTEKGKDVELRCDPISGHTALYWYRQSLGQGLEFLIYFQGNSAPDKSGLPSDRFSAERTGGSVSTLTIQRTQQEDSAVYLCASSARAGPSGANVLTFGAGSRLTVL.

This clonotype has more than one count but fewer than ten. V gene TRBV6-6 combines with J gene TRBJ1-1, with a possible D match to TRBD1 (6 bases). The CDR3 is 13 amino acids. V was clipped by 8 bases and J by 0 bases, with 10 bases between them. CDR1 and CDR2 from the germline V gene are MNHNY and SVGAGI (reference sequence). The CDR3 here is CASDGGLNTEAFF. DNA for the CDR3: TGTGCCAGCGACGGGGGCTTGAACACTGAAGCTTTCTTT.

This clonotype was seen only a few times. The chain carries TRBV28 and TRBJ1-1; D may be TRBD1 (6 bases). The CDR3 contains 12 residues. Germline V gene data show CDR1 as MDHEN and CDR2 as SYDVKM. The germline V and J ends were trimmed by 0 bases and 10 bases, with 9 bases remaining between them. The CDR3 spells CASSLWQGRAFF. As DNA, the CDR3 is TGTGCCAGCAGTTTATGGCAGGGGCGAGCTTTCTTT.

The CDR3: CASSGPGTGFGYTF. CDR3 nucleotides: TGTGCCAGCAGTGGCCCCGGGACAGGGTTTGGCTACACCTTC. The chain couples TRBV6-1 to TRBJ1-2; 9 bases match TRBD1. There are 14 residues in the CDR3. The germline CDR1 and CDR2 sequences are MNHNS and SASEGT. With V trimmed by 4 bases and J by 7 bases, 7 bases remained unmatched.

The V call is TRBV5-5, the J call TRBJ1-2; no definite D call. The V gene's germline CDR1 is SGHKS and CDR2 YYEKEE (reference sequence). The CDR3 has 16 residues. V was shortened by 3 bases and J by 2 bases, with 17 bases between the two germline ends. CDR3 sequence: CASSSTWSPGNYGYTF. In DNA, the CDR3 is TGTGCCAGCAGCTCCACTTGGTCCCCAGGAAACTATGGCTACACCTTC.

In its sample, this clonotype was seen a few times. J is TRBJ2-7 and V is TRBV27; D uncertain. The CDR3 is 9 amino acids. Germline V gives CDR1 MNHEY, CDR2 SMNVEV (reference sequence). Between the trimmed V and J ends, which lost 7 bases and 5 bases, there was a span of 3 bases. CDR3 in amino acids: CASKNEQYF. CDR3 sequence (DNA): TGTGCCAGCAAGAACGAGCAGTACTTC.

The table lists this clonotype with a few counts. The chain is built from TRBV10-3 and TRBJ2-7; D is ambiguous. This CDR3 has 16 residues. V lost 0 bases, J lost 3 bases, and 15 bases lay in between. Per the germline V gene, CDR1 is ENHRY and CDR2 is SYGVKD. The CDR3: CAISESSLPGLYEQYF. DNA for the CDR3: TGTGCCATCAGTGAGTCCTCACTGCCCGGGCTCTACGAGCAGTACTTC.

The chain combines TRBV4-3 with TRBJ2-7; the D gene is possibly TRBD2 (6 bases). Germline V gives CDR1 LGHNA, CDR2 YSLEER. This CDR3 comprises 16 residues. V dropped 0 bases and J dropped 3 bases, with 15 bases sitting between them. The CDR3 spells CASSQDRGGAFYEQYF. CDR3 DNA sequence: TGCGCCAGCAGCCAAGATAGAGGCGGGGCCTTCTACGAGCAGTACTTC.

The V call is TRBV28, the J call TRBJ2-7; TRBD2 matches 7 bases. Germline assignment: CDR1 MDHEN and CDR2 SYDVKM. There are 14 residues in the CDR3. V dropped 7 bases and J dropped 1; count of bases not matched to a gene: 7. Written as DNA, the CDR3 is TGTGCCAGCATTAGTAGCGGGCGTTCCTACGAGCAGTACTTC. This gives the protein CASISSGRSYEQYF.